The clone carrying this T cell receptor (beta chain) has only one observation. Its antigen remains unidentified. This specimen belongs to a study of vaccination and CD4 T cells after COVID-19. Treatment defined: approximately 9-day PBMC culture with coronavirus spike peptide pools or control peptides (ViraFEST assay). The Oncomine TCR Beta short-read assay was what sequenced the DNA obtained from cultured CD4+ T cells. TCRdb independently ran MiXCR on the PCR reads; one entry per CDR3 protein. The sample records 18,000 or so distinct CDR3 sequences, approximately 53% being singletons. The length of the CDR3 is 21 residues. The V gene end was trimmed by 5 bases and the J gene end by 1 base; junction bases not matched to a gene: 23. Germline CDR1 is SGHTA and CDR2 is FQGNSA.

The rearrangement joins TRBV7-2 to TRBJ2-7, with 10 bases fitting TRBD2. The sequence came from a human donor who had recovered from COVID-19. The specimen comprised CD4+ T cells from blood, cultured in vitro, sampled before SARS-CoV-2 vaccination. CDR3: CASSSNAGGLAVSRRSYEQYF. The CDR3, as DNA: TGTGCCAGCAGCAGCAATGCGGGTGGACTAGCGGTTAGTAGGAGGTCCTACGAGCAGTACTTC.